Sequencing of this T cell receptor (beta chain) was carried out in a study of blood T cells in healthy people across ages. The V gene's germline CDR1 is MNHEY and CDR2 SMNVEV (reference sequence). The CDR3 runs to 15 residues. The V gene end was trimmed by 4 bases and the J gene end by 5 bases; junction bases not matched to a gene: 8. General study findings and limits: There were more naive CD4+ cells and higher diversity in long-lived donors than in aged donors.

Combining a sample-barcoded 5' primer with a J-beta primer mix, a second PCR ran for about 6 to 11 cycles. Template switching added a 12-random-nucleotide identifier to every cDNA molecule. One entry per CDR3 protein, called by TCRdb with MiXCR from the 5' RACE reads. Of approximately 730,000 distinct CDR3 sequences listed, roughly 43% are singletons. Notes on this clonotype: Its antigen is not identified.

The source is a woman aged 60-70 years in good health. Sequencing was carried out using blood. V gene TRBV27 combines with J gene TRBJ1-2; TRBD1 matches at 9 bases. CDR3 sequence (DNA): TGTGCCAGCAGTTCCCCGGGACAGGGTTCTTATGGCTACACCTTC. Amino acids: CASSSPGQGSYGYTF.